Listed below are T cell receptor beta chains from one sample, sequenced in a study of a mutant IDH1 vaccine in newly diagnosed glioma. TCRdb's copy holds only in-frame clones and misses some; the assay was immunoSEQ multiplex PCR. The data show just under 80,000 clones, 90% to 95% seen once. Their recognized antigens are unknown. Sequencing was performed on PBMCs, taken from a glioma patient whose treatment included an IDH1 peptide vaccine. The receptors stem from a woman aged 45-65 years with glioma. Each CDR3 is given with its conserved first and last residue. A D gene is named only where the DNA matches it firmly. Clone size, where shown, is once, few, many, or a class for clones that have expanded.

NA | TRBJ2-4 | NA | TRBV18 | TGTGCCAGCTCACCGGGAGGATTCAACATTCAGTACTTC | CASSPGGFNIQYF
NA | TRBJ1-4 | NA | TRBV5-1 | TGCGCCAGCAGCTTGCACAATGAAAAACTGTTTTTT | CASSLHNEKLFF
TRBD1 | TRBJ1-2 | NA | TRBV2 | TGTGCCAGCATCGACAGGGTCTATGGCTACACCTTC | CASIDRVYGYTF
NA | TRBJ2-1 | NA | TRBV19 | TGTGCCAGTAGTATGCGGGAACGCTCCTACAATGAGCAGTTCTTC | CASSMRERSYNEQFF
NA | TRBJ2-7 | NA | TRBV29-1 | TGCAGCGTTGAAGGGGACTACGAGCAGTACTTC | CSVEGDYEQYF
NA | TRBJ1-2 | NA | TRBV7-6 | TGTGCCAGCAGCTCCCGCAGGGACGACTATGGCTACACCTTC | CASSSRRDDYGYTF
TRBD1 | TRBJ1-1 | NA | TRBV6-1 | TGTGCCAGCAGTGATAGACAGGGCGCTGAAGCTTTCTTT | CASSDRQGAEAFF
TRBD1 | TRBJ1-1 | NA | TRBV25-1 | TGTGCCAGCAGTGATACAGGGGTAACGAACACTGAAGCTTTCTTT | CASSDTGVTNTEAFF
NA | TRBJ2-3 | once | TRBV5-1 | TGCGCCAGCAGCTTGTCTGGGGTTCCCCCAGGAGATACGCAGTATTTT | CASSLSGVPPGDTQYF
NA | TRBJ2-1 | NA | TRBV27 | TGTGCCAGCAGTTTAAGCCCCCTAACAAACGATGAGCAGTTCTTC | CASSLSPLTNDEQFF
NA | TRBJ1-4 | few | TRBV4-2 | TGTGCCAGCAGCCGTAGGGCCATCGGTAATGAAAAACTGTTTTTT | CASSRRAIGNEKLFF
TRBD2 | TRBJ2-7 | NA | TRBV7-2 | TGTGCCAGCAGCCAAGAGGGGAGGGCCTACGAGCAGTACTTC | CASSQEGRAYEQYF
NA | TRBJ1-1 | NA | TRBV10-1 | TGCGCCAGCAGTGAGTCGATGGGATTCCCAGCTGAAGCTTTCTTT | CASSESMGFPAEAFF
TRBD1 | TRBJ2-7 | NA | TRBV14 | TGTGCCAGCAGCCAGGACAGGGACTACGAGCAGTACTTC | CASSQDRDYEQYF
NA | TRBJ1-1 | NA | TRBV4-1 | TGCGCCAGCAGCCACCAGACGGGAGTATCTGAAGCTTTCTTT | CASSHQTGVSEAFF
NA | TRBJ1-5 | NA | TRBV30 | TGTGCCTGGAGTGTACCGGGGGGCAGCCAGCCCCAGCATTTT | CAWSVPGGSQPQHF
NA | TRBJ1-5 | NA | TRBV29-1 | TGCAGCGGAGGGGATAGCAATCAGCCCCAGCATTTT | CSGGDSNQPQHF
NA | TRBJ2-7 | NA | TRBV30 | TGTGCCTGGAGTGTACGGAGTAGGGTGGGATACGAGCAGTACTTC | CAWSVRSRVGYEQYF
NA | TRBJ2-7 | NA | TRBV11-2 | TGTGCCAGCAGCTTGGGCCGGATGTCCTACGAGCAGTACTTC | CASSLGRMSYEQYF
TRBD2 | TRBJ2-7 | once | TRBV7-3 | TGTGCCAGCAGCTTAGCGGGAGGGCCGTACGAGCAGTACTTC | CASSLAGGPYEQYF
TRBD2 | TRBJ2-7 | NA | TRBV5-1 | TGCGCCAGCAGCGGCGGGACTAGAAGGACCTACGAGCAGTACTTC | CASSGGTRRTYEQYF
TRBD1 | TRBJ2-7 | NA | TRBV5-1 | TGCGCCAGCAGCCTATCAGGGGGCCAGAGCTCCTACGAGCAGTACTTC | CASSLSGGQSSYEQYF
NA | TRBJ2-3 | NA | TRBV5-1 | TGCGCCAGCAGCTACCAATTCCTCGATACGCAGTATTTT | CASSYQFLDTQYF
NA | TRBJ2-1 | NA | TRBV18 | TGTGCCAGCTCACCACTGGCCGTGGGATTCTCCTACAATGAGCAGTTCTTC | CASSPLAVGFSYNEQFF